This TCR beta chain was obtained from a study of CD8 T cells in Susac syndrome. As for this clonotype: What it binds is unknown.

RNA in amounts of roughly 0.5 to 1 ug was reverse transcribed with random hexamers. By means of immunoSEQ multiplex PCR, TCR beta CDR3 spanning 54 Vbeta and 13 Jbeta underwent amplification. TCRdb reprocessed the immunoSEQ multiplex PCR reads with MiXCR, giving one entry per CDR3 protein. The sample has about 150,000 distinct CDR3 sequences, 94% seen once. CD8+ and CD4+ T cells circulating in blood were sequenced for TCR beta. Bulk CD8+ and CD4+ cells came from magnetic negative isolation; CD8+ TEMRA by FACS. Trimming took off 6 bases at V and 4 bases at J, with 9 bases between the two ends. The CDR3 is 13 residues long. Study observations and caveats: The study acknowledged a relatively small number of individuals in its TCR sequencing and HLA analysis.

The TCR was taken from a human donor with multiple sclerosis. This chain connects TRBV12-3 or TRBV12-4 to TRBJ2-2; D remains unclear. Sequenced input: CD8+ T cells from PBMCs. CDR3 bases: TGTGCCAGCAGCCTCCGATCCACCGGGGAGCTGTTTTTT. Its protein product is CASSLRSTGELFF.